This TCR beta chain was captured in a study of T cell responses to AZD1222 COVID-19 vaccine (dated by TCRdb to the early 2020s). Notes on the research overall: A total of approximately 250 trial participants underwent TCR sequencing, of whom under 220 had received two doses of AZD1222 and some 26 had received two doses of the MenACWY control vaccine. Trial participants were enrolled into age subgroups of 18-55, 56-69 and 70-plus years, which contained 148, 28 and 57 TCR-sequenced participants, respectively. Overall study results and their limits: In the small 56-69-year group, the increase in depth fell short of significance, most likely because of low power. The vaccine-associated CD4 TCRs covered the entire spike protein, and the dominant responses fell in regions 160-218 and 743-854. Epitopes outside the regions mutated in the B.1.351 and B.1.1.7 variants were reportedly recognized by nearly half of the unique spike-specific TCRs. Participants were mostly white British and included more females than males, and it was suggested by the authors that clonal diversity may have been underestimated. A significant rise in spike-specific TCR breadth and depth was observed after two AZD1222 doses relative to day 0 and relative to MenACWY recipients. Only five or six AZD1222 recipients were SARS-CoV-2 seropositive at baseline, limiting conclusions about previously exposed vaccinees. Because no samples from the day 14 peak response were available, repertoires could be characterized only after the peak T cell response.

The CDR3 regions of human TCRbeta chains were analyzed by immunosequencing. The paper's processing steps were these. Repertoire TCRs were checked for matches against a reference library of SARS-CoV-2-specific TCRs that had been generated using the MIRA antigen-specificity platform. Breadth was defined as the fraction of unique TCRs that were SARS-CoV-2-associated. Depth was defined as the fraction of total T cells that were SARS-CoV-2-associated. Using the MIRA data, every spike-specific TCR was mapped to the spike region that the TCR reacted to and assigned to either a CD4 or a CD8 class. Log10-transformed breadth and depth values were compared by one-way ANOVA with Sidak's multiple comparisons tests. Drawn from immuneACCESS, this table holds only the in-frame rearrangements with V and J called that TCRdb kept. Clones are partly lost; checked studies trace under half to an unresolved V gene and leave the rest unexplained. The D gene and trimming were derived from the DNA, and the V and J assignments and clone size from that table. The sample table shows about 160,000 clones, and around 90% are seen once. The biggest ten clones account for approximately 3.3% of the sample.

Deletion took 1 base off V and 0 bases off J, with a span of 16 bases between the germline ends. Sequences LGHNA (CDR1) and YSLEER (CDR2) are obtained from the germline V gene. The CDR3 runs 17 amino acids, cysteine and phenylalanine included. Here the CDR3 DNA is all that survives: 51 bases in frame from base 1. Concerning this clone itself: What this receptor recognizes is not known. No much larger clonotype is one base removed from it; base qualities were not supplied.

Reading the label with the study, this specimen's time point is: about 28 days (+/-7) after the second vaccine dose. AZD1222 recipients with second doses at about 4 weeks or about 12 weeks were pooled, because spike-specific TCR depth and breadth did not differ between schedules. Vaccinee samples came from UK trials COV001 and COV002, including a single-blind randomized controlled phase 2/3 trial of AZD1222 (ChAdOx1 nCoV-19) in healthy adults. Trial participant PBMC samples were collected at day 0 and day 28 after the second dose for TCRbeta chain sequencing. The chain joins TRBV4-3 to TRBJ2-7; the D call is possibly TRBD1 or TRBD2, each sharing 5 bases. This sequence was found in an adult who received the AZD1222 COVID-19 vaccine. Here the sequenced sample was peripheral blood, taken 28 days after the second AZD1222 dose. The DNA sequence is TGCGCCAGCAGCCAAGGCACGATTGGGACCCCCTCCTACGAGCAGTACTTC. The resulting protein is CASSQGTIGTPSYEQYF.